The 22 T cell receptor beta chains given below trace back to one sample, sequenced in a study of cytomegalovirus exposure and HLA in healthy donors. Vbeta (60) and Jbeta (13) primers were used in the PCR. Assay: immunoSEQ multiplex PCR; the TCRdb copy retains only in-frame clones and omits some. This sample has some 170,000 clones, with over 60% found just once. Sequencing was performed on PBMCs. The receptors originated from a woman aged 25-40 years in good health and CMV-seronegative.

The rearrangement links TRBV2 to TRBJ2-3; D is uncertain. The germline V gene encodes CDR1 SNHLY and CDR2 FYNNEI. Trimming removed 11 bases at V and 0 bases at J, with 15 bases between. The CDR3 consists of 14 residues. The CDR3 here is CAGTMAVSTDTQYF. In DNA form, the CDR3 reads TGTGCCGGCACAATGGCAGTTAGCACAGATACGCAGTATTTT.

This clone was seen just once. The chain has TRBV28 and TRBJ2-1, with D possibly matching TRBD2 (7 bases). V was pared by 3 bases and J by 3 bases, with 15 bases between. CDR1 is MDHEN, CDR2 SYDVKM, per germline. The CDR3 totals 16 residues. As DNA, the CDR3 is TGTGCCAGCAGTTTTGGGGGGGGCAATTTCTACAATGAGCAGTTCTTC. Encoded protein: CASSFGGGNFYNEQFF.

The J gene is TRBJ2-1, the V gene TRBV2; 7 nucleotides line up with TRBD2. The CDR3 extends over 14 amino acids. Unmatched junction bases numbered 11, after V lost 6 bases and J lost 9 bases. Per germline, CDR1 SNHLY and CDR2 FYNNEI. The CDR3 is CASSLGPPGGEQFF. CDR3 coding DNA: TGTGCCAGCAGCCTGGGGCCCCCGGGGGGTGAGCAGTTCTTC.

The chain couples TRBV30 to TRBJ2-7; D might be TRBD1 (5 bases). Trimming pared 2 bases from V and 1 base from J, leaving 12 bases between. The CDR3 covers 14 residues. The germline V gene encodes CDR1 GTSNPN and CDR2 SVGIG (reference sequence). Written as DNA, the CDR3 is TGTGCCTGGAGTCCAGGGATGACTTCCTACGAGCAGTACTTC. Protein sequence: CAWSPGMTSYEQYF.

DNA of the CDR3: TGTGCCAGCAGATCGACAGGGATGGGCAATGAGCAGTTCTTC. It yields the protein CASRSTGMGNEQFF. J is TRBJ2-1 and V is TRBV6-5; 7 bases are a match to TRBD1. The trim removed 6 bases at V and 6 bases at J, leaving 8 bases unmatched. The CDR3 runs 14 residues. Germline values: CDR1 MNHEY, CDR2 SVGAGI.

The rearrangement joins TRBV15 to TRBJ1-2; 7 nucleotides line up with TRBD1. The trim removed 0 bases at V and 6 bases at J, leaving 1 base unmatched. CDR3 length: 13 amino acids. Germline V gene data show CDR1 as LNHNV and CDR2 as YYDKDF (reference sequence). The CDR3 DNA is TGTGCCACCAGCAGAGACAGGGGGGATGGCTACACCTTC. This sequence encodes CATSRDRGDGYTF.

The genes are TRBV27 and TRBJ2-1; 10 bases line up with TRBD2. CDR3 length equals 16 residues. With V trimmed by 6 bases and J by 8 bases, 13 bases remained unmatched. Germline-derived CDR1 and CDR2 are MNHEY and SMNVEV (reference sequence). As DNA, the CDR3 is TGTGCCAGCAGCTTGCTGAGTAGCGGGAGGTTGGATGAGCAGTTCTTC. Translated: CASSLLSSGRLDEQFF.

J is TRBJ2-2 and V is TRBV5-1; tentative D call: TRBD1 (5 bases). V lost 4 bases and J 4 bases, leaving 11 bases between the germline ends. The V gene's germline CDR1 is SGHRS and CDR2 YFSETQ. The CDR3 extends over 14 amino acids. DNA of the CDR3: TGCGCCAGCAGCCTGCGACAGACCACCGGGGAGCTGTTTTTT. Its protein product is CASSLRQTTGELFF.

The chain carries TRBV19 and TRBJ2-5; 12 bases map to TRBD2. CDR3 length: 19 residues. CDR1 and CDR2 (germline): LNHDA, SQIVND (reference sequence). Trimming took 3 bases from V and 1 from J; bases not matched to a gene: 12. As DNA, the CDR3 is TGTGCCAGTAGTATTCCAGGACTAGCGGGAAACCCGCCCCAAGAGACCCAGTACTTC. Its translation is CASSIPGLAGNPPQETQYF.

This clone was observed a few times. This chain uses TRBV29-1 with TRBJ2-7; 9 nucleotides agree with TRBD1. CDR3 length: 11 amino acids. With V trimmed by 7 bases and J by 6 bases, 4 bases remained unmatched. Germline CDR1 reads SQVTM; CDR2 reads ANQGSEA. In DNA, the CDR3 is TGCAGCGCCCGGGACAGGGTCGAGCAGTACTTC. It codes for CSARDRVEQYF.

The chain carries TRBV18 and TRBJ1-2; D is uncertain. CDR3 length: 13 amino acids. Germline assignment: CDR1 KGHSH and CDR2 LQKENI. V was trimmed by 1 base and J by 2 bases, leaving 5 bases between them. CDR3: CASSPRRNYGYTF. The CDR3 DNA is TGTGCCAGCTCACCACGGAGAAACTATGGCTACACCTTC. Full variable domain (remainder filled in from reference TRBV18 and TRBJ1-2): NAGVMQNPRHLVRRRGQEARLRCSPMKGHSHVYWYRQLPEEGLKFMVYLQKENIIDESGMPKERFSAEFPKEGPSILRIQQVVRGDSAAYFCASSPRRNYGYTFGSGTRLTVV.

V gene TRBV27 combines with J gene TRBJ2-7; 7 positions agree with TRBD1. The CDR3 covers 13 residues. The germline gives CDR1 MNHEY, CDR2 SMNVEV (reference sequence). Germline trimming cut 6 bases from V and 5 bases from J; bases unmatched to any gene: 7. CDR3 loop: CASSLRQGHEQYF. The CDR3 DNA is TGTGCCAGCAGCCTTAGACAGGGCCACGAGCAGTACTTC.

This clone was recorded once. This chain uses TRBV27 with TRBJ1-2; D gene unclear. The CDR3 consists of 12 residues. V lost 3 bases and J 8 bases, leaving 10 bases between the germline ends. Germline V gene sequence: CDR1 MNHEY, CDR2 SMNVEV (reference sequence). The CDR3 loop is CASSLRGGGYTF. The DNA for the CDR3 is TGTGCCAGCAGTTTGCGTGGAGGGGGCTACACCTTC.

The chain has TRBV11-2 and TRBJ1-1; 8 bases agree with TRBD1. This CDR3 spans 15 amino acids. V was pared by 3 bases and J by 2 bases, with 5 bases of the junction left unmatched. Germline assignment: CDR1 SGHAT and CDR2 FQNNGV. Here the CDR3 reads CASSLETGVNTEAFF. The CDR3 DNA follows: TGTGCCAGCAGCTTGGAGACAGGGGTTAACACTGAAGCTTTCTTT.

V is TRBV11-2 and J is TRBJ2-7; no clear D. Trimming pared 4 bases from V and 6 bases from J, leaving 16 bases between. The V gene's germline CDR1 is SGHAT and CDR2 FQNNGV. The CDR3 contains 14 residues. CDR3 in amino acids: CASSSVPSQAEQYF. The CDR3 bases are TGTGCCAGCAGCTCGGTCCCTTCCCAGGCCGAGCAGTACTTC.

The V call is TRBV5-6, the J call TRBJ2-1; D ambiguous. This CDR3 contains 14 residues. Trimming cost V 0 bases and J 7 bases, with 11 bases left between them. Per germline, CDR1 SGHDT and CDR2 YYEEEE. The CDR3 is CASSLVGAANEQFF. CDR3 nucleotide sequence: TGTGCCAGCAGCTTGGTCGGTGCGGCGAATGAGCAGTTCTTC.

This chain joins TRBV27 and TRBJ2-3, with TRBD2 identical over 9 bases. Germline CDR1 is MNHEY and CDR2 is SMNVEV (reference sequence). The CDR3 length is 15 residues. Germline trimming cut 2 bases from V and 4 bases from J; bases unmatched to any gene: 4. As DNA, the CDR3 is TGTGCCAGCAGTTTACCCAGCGGGGGGTCAGATACGCAGTATTTT. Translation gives CASSLPSGGSDTQYF.

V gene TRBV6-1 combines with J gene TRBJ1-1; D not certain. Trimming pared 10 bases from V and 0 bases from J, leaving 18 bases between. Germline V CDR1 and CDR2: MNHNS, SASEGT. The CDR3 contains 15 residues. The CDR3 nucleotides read TGTGCCACCGAACTTCAATCCGGTTTGAACACTGAAGCTTTCTTT. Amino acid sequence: CATELQSGLNTEAFF.

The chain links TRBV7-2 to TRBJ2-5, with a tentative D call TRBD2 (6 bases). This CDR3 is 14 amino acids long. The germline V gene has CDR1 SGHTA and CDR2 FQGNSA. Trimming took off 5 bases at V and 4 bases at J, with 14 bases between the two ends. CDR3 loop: CASSPFPGVETQYF. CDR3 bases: TGTGCCAGCAGCCCTTTTCCGGGAGTAGAGACCCAGTACTTC.

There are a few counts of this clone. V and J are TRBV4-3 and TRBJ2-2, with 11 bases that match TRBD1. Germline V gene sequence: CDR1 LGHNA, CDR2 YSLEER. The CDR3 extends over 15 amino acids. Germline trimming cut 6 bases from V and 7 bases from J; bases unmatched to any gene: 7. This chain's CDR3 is CASSPGTGGNGELFF. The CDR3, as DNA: TGCGCCAGCAGTCCCGGGACAGGGGGAAACGGGGAGCTGTTTTTT.

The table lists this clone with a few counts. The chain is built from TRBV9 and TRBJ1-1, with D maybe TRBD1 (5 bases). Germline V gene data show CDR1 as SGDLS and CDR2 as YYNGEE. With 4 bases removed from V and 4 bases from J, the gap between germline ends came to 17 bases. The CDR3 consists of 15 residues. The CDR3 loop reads CASSLMDTLSTEAFF. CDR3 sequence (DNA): TGTGCCAGCAGCTTGATGGACACCTTAAGCACTGAAGCTTTCTTT.

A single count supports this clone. The CDR3 sequence is CASRYGTGYNEQFF. In DNA form, the CDR3 reads TGTGCCAGCAGGTACGGGACAGGGTACAATGAGCAGTTCTTC. The chain carries TRBV5-4 and TRBJ2-1; TRBD1 agrees at 9 bases. The CDR3 contains 14 residues. Germline V gene lookup returns CDR1 SGHNT and CDR2 YYREEE (reference sequence). Trimming cost V 5 bases and J 4 bases; bases outside gene matches: 4.